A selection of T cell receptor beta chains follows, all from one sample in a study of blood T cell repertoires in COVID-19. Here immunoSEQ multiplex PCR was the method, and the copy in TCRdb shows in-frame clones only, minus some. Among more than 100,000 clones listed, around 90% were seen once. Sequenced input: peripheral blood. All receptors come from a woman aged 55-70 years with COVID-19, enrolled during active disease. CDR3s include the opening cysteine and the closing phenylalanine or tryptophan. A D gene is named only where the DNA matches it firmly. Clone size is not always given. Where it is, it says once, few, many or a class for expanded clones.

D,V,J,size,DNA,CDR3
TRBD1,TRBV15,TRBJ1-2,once,TGTGCCACCAGCAGAACCCGGGACAGCCTGGGCTACACCTTC,CATSRTRDSLGYTF
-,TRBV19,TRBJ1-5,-,TGTGCCAGTAGTACGAAAACACGGACTGTGGGGAGGCTCAGGTTCAATCAGCCCCAGCATTTT,CASSTKTRTVGRLRFNQPQHF
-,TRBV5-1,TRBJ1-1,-,TGCGCCAGCAGCCCGGGACAGAACACTGAAGCTTTCTTT,CASSPGQNTEAFF
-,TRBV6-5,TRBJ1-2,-,TGTGCCAGCAGTTACGGTTATTCGGCGGGAAACTATGGCTACACCTTC,CASSYGYSAGNYGYTF
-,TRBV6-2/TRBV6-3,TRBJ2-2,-,TGTGCCAGCAGTTACTTGACAAGTTCTTTCGGGGAGCTGTTTTTT,CASSYLTSSFGELFF
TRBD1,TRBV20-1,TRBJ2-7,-,TGCAGTGCTAGTTTCCGGGACAGACCTCCCTACGAGCAGTACTTC,CSASFRDRPPYEQYF
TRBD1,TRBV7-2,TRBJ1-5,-,TGTGCCAGCAGCTTCGGGACAGATAGCAATCAGCCCCAGCATTTT,CASSFGTDSNQPQHF
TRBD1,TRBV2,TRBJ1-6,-,TGTGCCAGCAGTGGAGGGACAGGCGGCAATTCACCCCTCCACTTT,CASSGGTGGNSPLHF
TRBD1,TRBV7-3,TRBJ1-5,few,TGTGCCAGCAGCCCCACGGACAGGGATGGCAATCAGCCCCAGCATTTT,CASSPTDRDGNQPQHF
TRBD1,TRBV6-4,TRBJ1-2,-,TGTGCCAGCAGGACAGGGATCTTCGACACCTTC,CASRTGIFDTF
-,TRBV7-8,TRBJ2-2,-,TGTGCCAGCACGCCGCACTCCACAGAAAACACCGGGGAGCTGTTTTTT,CASTPHSTENTGELFF
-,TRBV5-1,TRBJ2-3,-,TGCGCCAGCAGCTTGGTTTCGAGCCATGAACGCACAGATACGCAGTATTTT,CASSLVSSHERTDTQYF
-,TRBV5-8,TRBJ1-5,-,TGTGCCAGCAGCGAAAAAAATATCGGGACTACCTGGAGCCAGCCCCAGCATTTT,CASSEKNIGTTWSQPQHF
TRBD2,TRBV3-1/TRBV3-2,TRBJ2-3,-,TGTGCCAGCAGCCAATGGGGTAGCGGGGGGATTAGAGATACGCAGTATTTT,CASSQWGSGGIRDTQYF
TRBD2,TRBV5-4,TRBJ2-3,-,TGTGCCAGCAGCTGGCCCCCTAGCGGGGGTCGCACAGATACGCAGTATTTT,CASSWPPSGGRTDTQYF
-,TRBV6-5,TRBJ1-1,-,TGTGCCAGCACCGAAACGGGGGGCTGGACTGAAGCTTTCTTT,CASTETGGWTEAFF
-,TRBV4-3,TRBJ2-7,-,TGCGCCAGCAGCCAAGTCCGACTCCTCGAGCAGTACTTC,CASSQVRLLEQYF
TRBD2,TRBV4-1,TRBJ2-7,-,TGCGCCAGCAGCCAGGACACTAGCGGGGGGGATATTTTCTACGAGCAGTACTTC,CASSQDTSGGDIFYEQYF
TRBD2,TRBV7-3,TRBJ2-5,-,TGTGCCAGCAGCTTAGTCGGGGGGGCCCAAGAGACCCAGTACTTC,CASSLVGGAQETQYF
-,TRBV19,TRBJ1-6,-,TGTGCCAGTAGTTTCACCCTAGGCGCGAATTCACCCCTCCACTTT,CASSFTLGANSPLHF
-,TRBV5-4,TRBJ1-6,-,TGTGCCAGCCACCTTAAAGGCCGTCCGGGTTCCTGGAATTCACCCCTCCACTTT,CASHLKGRPGSWNSPLHF
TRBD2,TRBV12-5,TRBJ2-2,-,TGTGCTAGTGGTGCCTCTTGGGGGGGAGGCACCGGGGAGCTGTTTTTT,CASGASWGGGTGELFF